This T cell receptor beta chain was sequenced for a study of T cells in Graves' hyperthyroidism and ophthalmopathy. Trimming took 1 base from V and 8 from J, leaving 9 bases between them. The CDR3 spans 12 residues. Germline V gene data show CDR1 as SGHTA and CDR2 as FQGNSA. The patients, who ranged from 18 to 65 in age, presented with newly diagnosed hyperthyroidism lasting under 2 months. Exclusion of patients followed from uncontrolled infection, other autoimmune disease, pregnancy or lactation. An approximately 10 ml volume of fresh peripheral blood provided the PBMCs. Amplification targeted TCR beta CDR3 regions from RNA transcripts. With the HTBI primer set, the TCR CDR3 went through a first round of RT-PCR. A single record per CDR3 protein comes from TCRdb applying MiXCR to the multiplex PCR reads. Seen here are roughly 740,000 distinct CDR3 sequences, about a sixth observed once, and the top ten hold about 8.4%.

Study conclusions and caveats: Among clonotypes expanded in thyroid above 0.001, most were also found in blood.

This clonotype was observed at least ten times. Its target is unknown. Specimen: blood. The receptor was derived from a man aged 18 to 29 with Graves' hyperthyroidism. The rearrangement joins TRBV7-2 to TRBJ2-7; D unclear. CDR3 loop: CASSLGFAKQYF. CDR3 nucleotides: TGTGCCAGCAGCTTAGGGTTCGCGAAGCAGTACTTC.